This T cell receptor beta chain was sequenced during a study of cytomegalovirus exposure and HLA in healthy donors. Comment on this clone: Its antigen is not known. The same CDR3 also results from other DNA sequences found in this sample.

V gave up 5 bases and J gave up 11 bases; unmatched junction bases: 5. Germline lookup yields CDR1 SGHNT and CDR2 YYREEE (reference sequence). The CDR3 is made up of 11 amino acids. The primer mix had 60 Vbeta and 13 Jbeta primers. The method was immunoSEQ multiplex PCR; TCRdb's version includes in-frame clones alone and lacks a portion of them. The sample consists of roughly 79,000 clones, roughly 74% of them appearing once. Study-level findings and limits: Specificity for CMV antigens was confirmed in vitro for a few of the CMV-associated chains.

This chain links TRBV5-4 with TRBJ1-1, with 8 bases identical to TRBD1. This TCR was recovered from a woman in her forties or fifties in good health and CMV-seropositive. The source material was PBMCs. Written as DNA, the CDR3 is TGTGCCAGCAGAAAGGACAGGGAGGCTTTCTTT. Translated: CASRKDREAFF.